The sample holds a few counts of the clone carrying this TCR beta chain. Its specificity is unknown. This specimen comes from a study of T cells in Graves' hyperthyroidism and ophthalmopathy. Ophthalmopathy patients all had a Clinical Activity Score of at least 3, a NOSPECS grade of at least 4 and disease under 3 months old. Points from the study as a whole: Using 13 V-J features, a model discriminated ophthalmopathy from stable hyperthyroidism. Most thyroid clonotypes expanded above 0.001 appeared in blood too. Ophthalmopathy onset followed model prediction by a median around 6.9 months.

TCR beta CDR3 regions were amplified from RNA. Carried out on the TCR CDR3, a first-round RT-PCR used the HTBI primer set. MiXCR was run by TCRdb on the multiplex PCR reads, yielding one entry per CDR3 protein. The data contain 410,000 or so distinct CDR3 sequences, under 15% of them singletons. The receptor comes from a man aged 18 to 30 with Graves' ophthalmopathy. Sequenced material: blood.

This CDR3 is CASSYYGGGYEQYF. For the CDR3, the DNA is TGTGCCAGCAGTTATTACGGGGGCGGCTACGAGCAGTACTTC. The chain joins TRBV6-2 or TRBV6-3 to TRBJ2-7; D assignment may be TRBD1 or TRBD2 (6 bases each). The V and J ends lost 3 bases and 3 bases respectively, with 12 bases between them. CDR1 is MNHEY and CDR2 is SVGEGT in the germline V gene. This CDR3 is 14 amino acids long.